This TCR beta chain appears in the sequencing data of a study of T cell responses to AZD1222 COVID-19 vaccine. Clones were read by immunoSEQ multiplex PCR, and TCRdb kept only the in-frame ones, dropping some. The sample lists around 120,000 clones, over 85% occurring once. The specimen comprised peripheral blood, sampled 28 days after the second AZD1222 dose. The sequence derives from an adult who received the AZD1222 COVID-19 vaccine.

CDR3 sequence: CASSLAHGPQGAGELFF. The DNA for the CDR3 is TGCGCCAGCAGCTTGGCCCATGGACCACAGGGCGCCGGGGAGCTGTTTTTT. The rearrangement joins TRBV5-1 to TRBJ2-2; TRBD1 is a possible D gene (6 bases). CDR1 is SGHRS and CDR2 is YFSETQ in the germline V gene. The V gene lost 0 bases and the J gene lost 6 bases, with 18 bases spanning the gap. The CDR3 runs 17 residues.